The TCR beta chain under discussion was sequenced for a study of blood T cell repertoires in COVID-19. Study background: The United States, Italy and Spain provided the acute and convalescent COVID-19 samples. PBMCs, B-cell-depleted T cells, or T cells provided the cDNA or gDNA that made up the material.

Original processing methods: Estimation of nucleated cell counts was performed using reference gene primer amplification. Assay: immunoSEQ multiplex PCR; the TCRdb copy retains only in-frame clones and omits some. The V and J calls and clone size are taken from that table; D and trimming were inferred from the DNA. The repertoire includes approximately 170,000 clones, around 81% of them detected once, and over 10% sits in the top ten. There are 14 residues in the CDR3. V was trimmed by 4 bases and J by 9 bases, leaving 20 bases between them. The germline CDR1 and CDR2 sequences are SQVTM and ANQGSEA.

The V gene is TRBV29-1, the J gene TRBJ2-3; the D gene is possibly TRBD2 (7 bases). The TCR sequence derives from a man in his 70s who had recovered from COVID-19. The source material was peripheral blood. The CDR3 spells CSVAERRGAFTQYF. The CDR3 DNA sequence: TGCAGCGTTGCAGAACGACGGGGGGCGTTCACGCAGTATTTT.